The source of this T cell receptor (beta chain) is a study of shared clonotypes between healthy human individuals. Findings of the study overall: Inspection by rarefaction showed sorted-subset sequencing to be incomplete despite large depth.

This table comes from immunoSEQ multiplex PCR, and its TCRdb copy is limited to in-frame clones, with some not included. The sample carries under 1,100,000 clones, approximately 80% recorded once. Worth noting for this clone: What it recognizes is unknown.

This CDR3 has 15 residues. CDR1 MDHEN and CDR2 SYDVKM come from the germline V gene. V lost 2 bases to trimming and J lost 6 bases, with 16 bases between them. The sequenced material came from memory CD4+ T cells from PBMCs. Subset here: CD45RA-negative fraction. This chain uses TRBV28 with TRBJ1-2; D is perhaps TRBD1 (6 bases). The receptor comes from a man younger than 30 in good health. Some clones in this sample may be carry-over from other donors' samples. The CDR3 DNA follows: TGTGCCAGCAGTTTAATCACGGGGGGCTTTAATGGCTACACCTTC. It yields the protein CASSLITGGFNGYTF.